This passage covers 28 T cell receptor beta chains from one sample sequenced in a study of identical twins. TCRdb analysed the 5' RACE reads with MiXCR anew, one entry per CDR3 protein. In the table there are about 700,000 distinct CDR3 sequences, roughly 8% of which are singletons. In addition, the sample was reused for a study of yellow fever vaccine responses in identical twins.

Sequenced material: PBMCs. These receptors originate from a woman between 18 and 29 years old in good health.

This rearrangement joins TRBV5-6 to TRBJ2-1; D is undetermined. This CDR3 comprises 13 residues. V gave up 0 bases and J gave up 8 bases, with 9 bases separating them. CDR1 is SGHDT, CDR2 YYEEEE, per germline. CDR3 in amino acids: CASSLEQFDEQFF. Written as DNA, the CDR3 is TGTGCCAGCAGCTTGGAACAGTTCGATGAGCAGTTCTTC.

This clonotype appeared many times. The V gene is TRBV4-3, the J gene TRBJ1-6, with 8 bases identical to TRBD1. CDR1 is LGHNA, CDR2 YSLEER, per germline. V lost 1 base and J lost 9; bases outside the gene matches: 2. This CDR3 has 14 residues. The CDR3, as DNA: TGCGCCAGCAGCCAAGCAACAGGGGGTTCACCCCTCCACTTT. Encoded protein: CASSQATGGSPLHF.

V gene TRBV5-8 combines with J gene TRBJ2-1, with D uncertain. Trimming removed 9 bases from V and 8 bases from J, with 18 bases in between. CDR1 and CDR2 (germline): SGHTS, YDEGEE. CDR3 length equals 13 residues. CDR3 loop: CAIGPGLLYEQFF. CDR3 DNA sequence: TGTGCCATCGGCCCTGGGCTCCTCTATGAGCAGTTCTTC. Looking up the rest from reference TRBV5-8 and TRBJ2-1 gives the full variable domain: EAGVTQSPTHLIKTRGQQATLRCSPISGHTSVYWYQQALGLGLQFLLWYDEGEERNRGNFPPRFSGRQFPNYSSELNVNALELEDSALYLCAIGPGLLYEQFFGPGTRLTVL.

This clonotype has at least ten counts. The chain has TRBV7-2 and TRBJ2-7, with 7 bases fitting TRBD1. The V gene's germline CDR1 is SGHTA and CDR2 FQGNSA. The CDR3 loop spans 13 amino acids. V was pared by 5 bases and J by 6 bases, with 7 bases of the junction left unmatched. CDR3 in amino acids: CASSTGSGGEQYF. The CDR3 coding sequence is TGTGCCAGCAGCACAGGATCAGGGGGCGAGCAGTACTTC.

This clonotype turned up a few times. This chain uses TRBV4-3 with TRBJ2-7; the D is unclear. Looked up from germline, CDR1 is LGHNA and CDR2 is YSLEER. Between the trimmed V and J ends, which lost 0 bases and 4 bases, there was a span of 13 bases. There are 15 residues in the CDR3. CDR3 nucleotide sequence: TGCGCCAGCAGCCAAGATTTCGAGCCCGATTACGAGCAGTACTTC. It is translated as CASSQDFEPDYEQYF.

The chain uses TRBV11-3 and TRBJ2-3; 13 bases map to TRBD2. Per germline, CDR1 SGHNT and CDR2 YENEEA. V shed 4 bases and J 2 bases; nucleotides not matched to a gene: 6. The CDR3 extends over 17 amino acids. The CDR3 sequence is CASSSGTSGTFTDTQYF. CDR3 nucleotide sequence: TGTGCCAGCAGCTCCGGGACTAGCGGGACCTTCACAGATACGCAGTATTTT.

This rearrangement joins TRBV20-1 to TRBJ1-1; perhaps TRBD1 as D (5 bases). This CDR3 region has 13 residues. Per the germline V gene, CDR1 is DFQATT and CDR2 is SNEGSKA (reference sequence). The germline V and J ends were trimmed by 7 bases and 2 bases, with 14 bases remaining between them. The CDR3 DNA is TGCAGTGGTGGGGGAGCGATAAACACTGAAGCTTTCTTT. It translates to CSGGGAINTEAFF.

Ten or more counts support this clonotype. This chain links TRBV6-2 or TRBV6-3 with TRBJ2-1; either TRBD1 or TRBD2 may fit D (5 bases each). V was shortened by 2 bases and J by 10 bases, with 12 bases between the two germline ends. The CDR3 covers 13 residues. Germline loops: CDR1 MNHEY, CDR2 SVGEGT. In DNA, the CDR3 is TGTGCCAGCAGTTACGGGACGCTCGAGGAGCAGTTCTTC. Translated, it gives CASSYGTLEEQFF.

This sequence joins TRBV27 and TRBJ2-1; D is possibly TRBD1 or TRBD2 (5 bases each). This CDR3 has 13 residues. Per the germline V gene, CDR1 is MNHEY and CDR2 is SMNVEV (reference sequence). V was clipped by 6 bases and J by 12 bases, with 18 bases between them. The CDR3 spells CASSTGPNDWQFF. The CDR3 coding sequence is TGTGCCAGCAGCACGGGGCCGAACGATTGGCAGTTCTTC.

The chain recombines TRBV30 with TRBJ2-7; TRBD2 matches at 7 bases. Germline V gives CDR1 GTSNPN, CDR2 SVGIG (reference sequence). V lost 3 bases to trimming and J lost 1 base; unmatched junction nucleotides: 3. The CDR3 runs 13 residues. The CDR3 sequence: CAWSGRSSYEQYF. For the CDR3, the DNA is TGTGCCTGGAGCGGGAGGTCTTCCTACGAGCAGTACTTC.

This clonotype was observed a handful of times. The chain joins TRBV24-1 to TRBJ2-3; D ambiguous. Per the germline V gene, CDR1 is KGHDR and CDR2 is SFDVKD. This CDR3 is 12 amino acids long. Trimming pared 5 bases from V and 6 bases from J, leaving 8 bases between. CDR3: CATSAYRDTQYF. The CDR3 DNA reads TGTGCCACCAGTGCATACCGGGATACGCAGTATTTT.

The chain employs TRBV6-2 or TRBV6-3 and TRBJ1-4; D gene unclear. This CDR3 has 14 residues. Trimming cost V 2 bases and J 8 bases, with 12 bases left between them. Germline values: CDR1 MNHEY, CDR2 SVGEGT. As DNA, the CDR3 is TGTGCCAGCAGTTACGAGCCCAGAGGGGAAAAACTGTTTTTT. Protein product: CASSYEPRGEKLFF.

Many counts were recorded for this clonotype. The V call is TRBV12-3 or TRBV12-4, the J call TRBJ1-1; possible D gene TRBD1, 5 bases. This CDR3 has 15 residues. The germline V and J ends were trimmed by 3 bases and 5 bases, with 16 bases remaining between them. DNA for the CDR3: TGTGCCAGCAGTTTGTTCGGGGCGCCGGGTACTGAAGCTTTCTTT. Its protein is CASSLFGAPGTEAFF.

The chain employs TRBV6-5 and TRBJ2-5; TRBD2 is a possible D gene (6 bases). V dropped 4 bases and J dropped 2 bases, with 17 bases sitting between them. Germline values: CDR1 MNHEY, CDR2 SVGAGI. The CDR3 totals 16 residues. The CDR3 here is CASSLWAGTGQETQYF. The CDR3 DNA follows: TGTGCCAGCAGTTTGTGGGCGGGAACGGGGCAAGAGACCCAGTACTTC.

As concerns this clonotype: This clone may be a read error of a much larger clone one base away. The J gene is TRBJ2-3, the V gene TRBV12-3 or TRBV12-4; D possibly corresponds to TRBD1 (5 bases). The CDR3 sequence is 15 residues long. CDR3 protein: CAGSLVGALTDTQYF. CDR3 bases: TGTGCCGGCAGTTTAGTAGGGGCGCTCACAGATACGCAGTATTTT.

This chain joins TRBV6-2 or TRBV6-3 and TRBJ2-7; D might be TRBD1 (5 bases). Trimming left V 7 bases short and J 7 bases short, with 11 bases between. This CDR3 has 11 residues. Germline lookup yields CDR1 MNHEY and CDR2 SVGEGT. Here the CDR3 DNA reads TGTGCCAGCACAGGGCTCCGGGAGCAGTACTTC. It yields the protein CASTGLREQYF.

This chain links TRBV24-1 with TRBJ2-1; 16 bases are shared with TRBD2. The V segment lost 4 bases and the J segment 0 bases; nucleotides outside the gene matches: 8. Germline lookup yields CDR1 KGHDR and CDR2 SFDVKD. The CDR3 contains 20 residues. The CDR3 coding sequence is TGTGCCACCAGTGAGGCCGGGACTAGCGGGGGGGTTAGCTCCTACAATGAGCAGTTCTTC. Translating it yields CATSEAGTSGGVSSYNEQFF.

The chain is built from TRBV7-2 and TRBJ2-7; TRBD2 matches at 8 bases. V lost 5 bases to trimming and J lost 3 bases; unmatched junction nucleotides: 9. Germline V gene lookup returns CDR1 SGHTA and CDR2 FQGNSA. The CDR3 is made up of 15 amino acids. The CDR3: CASSDPRLAFYEQYF. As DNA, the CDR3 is TGTGCCAGCAGCGACCCTCGACTAGCGTTCTACGAGCAGTACTTC.

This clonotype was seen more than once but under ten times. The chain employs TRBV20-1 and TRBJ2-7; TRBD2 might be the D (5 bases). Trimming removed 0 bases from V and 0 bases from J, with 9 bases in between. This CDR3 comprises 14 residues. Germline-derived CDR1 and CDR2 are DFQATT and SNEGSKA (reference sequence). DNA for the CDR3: TGCAGTGCTAGAGAGCCCGGGGACTCCTACGAGCAGTACTTC. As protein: CSAREPGDSYEQYF.

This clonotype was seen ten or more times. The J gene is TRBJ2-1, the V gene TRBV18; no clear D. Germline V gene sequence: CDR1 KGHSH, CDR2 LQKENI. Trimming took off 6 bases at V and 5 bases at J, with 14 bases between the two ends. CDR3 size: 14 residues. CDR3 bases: TGTGCCAGCTCCCCAAGTGGGAACAACAATGAGCAGTTCTTC. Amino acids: CASSPSGNNNEQFF.

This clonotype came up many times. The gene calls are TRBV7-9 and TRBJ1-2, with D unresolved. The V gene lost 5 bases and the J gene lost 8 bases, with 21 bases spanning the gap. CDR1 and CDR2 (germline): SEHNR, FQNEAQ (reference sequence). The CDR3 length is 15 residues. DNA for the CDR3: TGTGCCAGCAGCCAAAGGGTGGCTCGGGATGGCGGCTACACCTTC. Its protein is CASSQRVARDGGYTF.

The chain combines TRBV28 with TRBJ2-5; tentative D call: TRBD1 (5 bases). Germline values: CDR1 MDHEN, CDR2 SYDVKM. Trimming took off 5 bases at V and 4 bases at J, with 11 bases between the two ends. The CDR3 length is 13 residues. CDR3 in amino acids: CASSPRQRETQYF. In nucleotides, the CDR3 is TGTGCCAGCAGTCCCCGACAGAGAGAGACCCAGTACTTC. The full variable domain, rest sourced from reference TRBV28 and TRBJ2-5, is DVKVTQSSRYLVKRTGEKVFLECVQDMDHENMFWYRQDPGLGLRLIYFSYDVKMKEKGDIPEGYSVSREKKERFSLILESASTNQTSMYLCASSPRQRETQYFGPGTRLLVL.

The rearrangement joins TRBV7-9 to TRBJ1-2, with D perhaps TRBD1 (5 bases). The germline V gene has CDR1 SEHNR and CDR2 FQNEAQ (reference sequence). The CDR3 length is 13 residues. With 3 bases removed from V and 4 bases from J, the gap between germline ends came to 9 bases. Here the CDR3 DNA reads TGTGCCAGCAGCTTCCCAAGGGGCTATGGCTACACCTTC. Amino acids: CASSFPRGYGYTF.

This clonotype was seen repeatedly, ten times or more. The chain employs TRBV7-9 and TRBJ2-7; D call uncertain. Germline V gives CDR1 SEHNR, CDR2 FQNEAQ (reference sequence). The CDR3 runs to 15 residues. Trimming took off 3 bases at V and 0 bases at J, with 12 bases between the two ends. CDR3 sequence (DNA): TGTGCCAGCAGCTTTTTAACAGTGCGCTCCTACGAGCAGTACTTC. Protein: CASSFLTVRSYEQYF.

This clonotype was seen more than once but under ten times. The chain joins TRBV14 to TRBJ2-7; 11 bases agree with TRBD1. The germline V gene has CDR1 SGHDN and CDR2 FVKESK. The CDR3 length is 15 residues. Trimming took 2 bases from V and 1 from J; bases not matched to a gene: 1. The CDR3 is CASSQRDRGSYEQYF. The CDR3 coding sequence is TGTGCCAGCAGCCAACGGGACAGGGGGTCCTACGAGCAGTACTTC.

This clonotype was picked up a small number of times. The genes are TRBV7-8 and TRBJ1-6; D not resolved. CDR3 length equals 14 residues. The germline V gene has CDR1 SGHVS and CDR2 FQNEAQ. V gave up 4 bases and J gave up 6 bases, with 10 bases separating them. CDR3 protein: CASSSREPNSPLHF. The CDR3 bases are TGTGCCAGCAGCTCTCGGGAGCCTAATTCACCCCTCCACTTT. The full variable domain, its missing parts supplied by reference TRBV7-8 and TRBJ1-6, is GAGVSQSPRYKVAKRGQDVALRCDPISGHVSLFWYQQALGQGPEFLTYFQNEAQLDKSGLPSDRFFAERPEGSVSTLKIQRTQQEDSAVYLCASSSREPNSPLHFGNGTRLTVT.

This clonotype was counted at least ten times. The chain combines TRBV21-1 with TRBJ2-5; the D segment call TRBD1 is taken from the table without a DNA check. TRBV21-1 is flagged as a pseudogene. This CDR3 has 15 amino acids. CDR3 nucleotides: TGTGCCAGCAGCAAAGAATGGTTCGGCGGGACAGGGCTGTACTTC. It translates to CASSKEWFGGTGLYF.

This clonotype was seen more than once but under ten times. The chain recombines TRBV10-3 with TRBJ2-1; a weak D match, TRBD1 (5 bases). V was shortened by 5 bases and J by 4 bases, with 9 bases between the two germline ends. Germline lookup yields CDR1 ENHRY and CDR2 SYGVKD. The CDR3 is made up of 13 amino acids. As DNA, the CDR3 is TGTGCCATCAGTTTCCAGGGTTACAATGAGCAGTTCTTC. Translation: CAISFQGYNEQFF.